The 26 T cell receptor beta chains reported below all come from one sample, sequenced in a study of shared clonotypes between healthy human individuals. Only in-frame clones appear in the TCRdb table, and some are missing; sequencing was by immunoSEQ multiplex PCR. Here the sample spans about 1 million clones, roughly 70% being singletons. The material sequenced was memory CD4+ T cells sorted from blood. Subset noted: CD45RA-negative fraction. The source of these receptors is a man younger than 35 in good health.

Details on this clone: Different DNA sequences within this sample yield the same CDR3. The rearrangement uses TRBV11-2 and TRBJ2-1; D is uncertain. There are 13 residues in the CDR3. V lost 3 bases and J 3 bases, leaving 6 bases between the germline ends. CDR1 and CDR2 (germline): SGHAT, FQNNGV. The CDR3 loop reads CASSLGRYNEQFF. In DNA form, the CDR3 reads TGTGCCAGCAGCTTGGGCCGCTACAATGAGCAGTTCTTC.

Comments on this clone: The junction departs from the called germline gene at one end, perhaps through a read error. The chain joins TRBV7-7 to TRBJ2-7; TRBD1 is a possible D gene (6 bases). There are 13 residues in the CDR3. Germline V gene lookup returns CDR1 SSHAT and CDR2 FNYEAQ (reference sequence). The chain's CDR3 is CASSRDTTYEQYF. CDR3 coding DNA: TGTGCTAGCAGCAGGGACACCACCTACGAGCAGTACTTC.

The chain carries TRBV18 and TRBJ1-5; D not resolved. Germline V gene sequence: CDR1 KGHSH, CDR2 LQKENI. The CDR3 covers 15 residues. V gave up 4 bases and J gave up 1 base, with 11 bases separating them. CDR3 residues: CASSLSAVSNQPQHF. CDR3 bases: TGTGCCAGCTCACTATCAGCGGTGAGCAATCAGCCCCAGCATTTT.

The V call is TRBV5-4, the J call TRBJ2-1; TRBD2 might be the D (5 bases). The germline V and J ends were trimmed by 3 bases and 6 bases, with 16 bases remaining between them. CDR3 length: 15 residues. Germline V lookup: CDR1 SGHNT, CDR2 YYREEE (reference sequence). The CDR3 DNA sequence: TGTGCCAGCAGCTCCCTCCGGGGTTCTGGCAATGAGCAGTTCTTC. Translated: CASSSLRGSGNEQFF.

The genes are TRBV4-3 and TRBJ2-7, with 7 bases aligning to TRBD1. With V trimmed by 3 bases and J by 1 base, 12 bases remained unmatched. This CDR3 has 17 residues. The germline CDR1 and CDR2 sequences are LGHNA and YSLEER. This CDR3 reads CASSHPSPGQESYEQYF. The CDR3 nucleotides read TGCGCCAGCAGCCACCCTAGTCCCGGACAGGAGTCCTACGAGCAGTACTTC.

As DNA, the CDR3 is TGTGCCAGCAGCGTAGACTGGGTGTTCACAGATACGCAGTATTTT. It translates to CASSVDWVFTDTQYF. The gene calls are TRBV9 and TRBJ2-3, with D unclear. The CDR3 sequence is 15 residues long. V was shortened by 0 bases and J by 2 bases, with 10 bases between the two germline ends. Germline V gene sequence: CDR1 SGDLS, CDR2 YYNGEE.

The chain has TRBV29-1 and TRBJ2-7; D assignment may be TRBD1 or TRBD2 (6 bases each). The CDR3 contains 15 residues. Between the trimmed V and J ends, which lost 5 bases and 1 base, there was a span of 18 bases. From germline, CDR1 is SQVTM and CDR2 ANQGSEA. The CDR3 here is CSVRREGGSSYEQYF. The CDR3 DNA reads TGCAGCGTTCGGCGCGAGGGGGGCTCGTCCTACGAGCAGTACTTC.

The rearrangement joins TRBV7-9 to TRBJ2-2; TRBD2 aligns across 7 bases. V lost 5 bases and J lost 4; bases outside the gene matches: 7. CDR3 size: 15 residues. Per the germline V gene, CDR1 is SEHNR and CDR2 is FQNEAQ (reference sequence). The CDR3 region is CASSVPGLITGELFF. In nucleotides, the CDR3 is TGTGCCAGCAGCGTCCCGGGACTAATCACCGGGGAGCTGTTTTTT.

The chain combines TRBV7-8 with TRBJ1-2; 7 bases map to TRBD1. V lost 0 bases to trimming and J lost 8 bases; unmatched junction nucleotides: 6. Per the germline V gene, CDR1 is SGHVS and CDR2 is FQNEAQ. This CDR3 is built from 14 residues. CDR3: CASSLAGQEIGYTF. The CDR3 DNA follows: TGTGCCAGCAGCTTAGCCGGACAGGAGATCGGCTACACCTTC.

The CDR3 loop reads CASRTRSSGVHETQYF. DNA for the CDR3: TGTGCCAGCAGAACCAGGAGTAGCGGGGTGCATGAGACCCAGTACTTC. This rearrangement joins TRBV5-6 to TRBJ2-5; 8 positions agree with TRBD2. Germline V gene lookup returns CDR1 SGHDT and CDR2 YYEEEE. This CDR3 comprises 16 residues. V was clipped by 5 bases and J by 5 bases; unmatched bases: 14.

This clone was recorded at least ten times. The chain couples TRBV11-2 to TRBJ2-7; tentative D call: TRBD1 (6 bases). The germline V and J ends were trimmed by 1 base and 6 bases, with 16 bases remaining between them. The CDR3 has 15 residues. Germline V gene lookup returns CDR1 SGHAT and CDR2 FQNNGV. DNA for the CDR3: TGTGCCAGCAGCTTAGTCTATGCAGGGGCGGGCGAGCAGTACTTC. Its translation: CASSLVYAGAGEQYF.

The V and J genes are TRBV2 and TRBJ2-4, with D unclear. Germline V CDR1 and CDR2: SNHLY, FYNNEI. The CDR3 runs to 15 residues. V lost 6 bases to trimming and J lost 3 bases, with 15 bases between them. Here the CDR3 reads CASSAIKVGKNIQYF. DNA of the CDR3: TGTGCCAGCAGCGCCATAAAGGTCGGCAAAAACATTCAGTACTTC.

The genes are TRBV30 and TRBJ1-4; a possible D gene is TRBD1 (5 bases). The CDR3 is 14 amino acids. V shed 3 bases and J shed 5 bases, with 13 bases lying between them. Looked up from germline, CDR1 is GTSNPN and CDR2 is SVGIG (reference sequence). This CDR3 is CAWRTVGGNEKLFF. The CDR3 DNA follows: TGTGCCTGGAGGACAGTGGGCGGCAATGAAAAACTGTTTTTT.

This rearrangement joins TRBV28 to TRBJ1-2; tentatively, D is TRBD1 (5 bases). The CDR3 has 13 amino acids. The V end lost 6 bases, the J end lost 8 bases, and 16 bases lay between the germline ends. CDR1 is MDHEN and CDR2 is SYDVKM in the germline V gene. The CDR3 nucleotides read TGTGCCAGCAGGGGGGTCTCAGCAGGGGGCTACACCTTC. It translates to CASRGVSAGGYTF.

This clone occurred once. This chain uses TRBV5-1 with TRBJ1-5; no clear D. Germline V gene data show CDR1 as SGHRS and CDR2 as YFSETQ. The CDR3 consists of 16 residues. Trimming shortened V by 2 bases and J by 4 bases, and 16 bases separated the two germline ends. The CDR3 DNA reads TGCGCCAGCAGCTTCATATACCGGGGAACTAATCAGCCCCAGCATTTT. Translated: CASSFIYRGTNQPQHF.

The gene calls are TRBV23-1 and TRBJ2-7, with D possibly being TRBD2 (5 bases). TRBV23-1 is an ORF, and what it does is uncertain. With 3 bases removed from V and 0 bases from J, the gap between germline ends came to 15 bases. The CDR3 covers 16 residues. The CDR3 nucleotides read TGCGCCAGCAGTCACCCATCAGAGGGAATCTCCTACGAGCAGTACTTC. It is translated as CASSHPSEGISYEQYF.

The chain links TRBV30 to TRBJ1-1, with no clear D. There are 13 residues in the CDR3. Germline V gene lookup returns CDR1 GTSNPN and CDR2 SVGIG (reference sequence). The ends were cut back, 2 bases at V and 1 base at J, with 8 bases in the middle. CDR3 in amino acids: CAWSTTGNTEAFF. The CDR3 nucleotides read TGTGCCTGGAGTACAACGGGGAACACTGAAGCTTTCTTT. Combining the CDR3 with reference TRBV30 and TRBJ1-1 gives the whole variable domain SQTIHQWPATLVQPVGSPLSLECTVEGTSNPNLYWYRQAAGRGLQLLFYSVGIGQISSEVPQNLSASRPQDRQFILSSKKLLLSDSGFYLCAWSTTGNTEAFFGQGTRLTVV.

The V call is TRBV30, the J call TRBJ2-7, with D possibly being TRBD1 or TRBD2 (5 bases each). The ends were cut back, 1 base at V and 2 bases at J, with 9 bases in the middle. The V gene's germline CDR1 is GTSNPN and CDR2 SVGIG (reference sequence). The CDR3 length is 13 residues. CDR3 loop: CAWSGDETYEQYF. The CDR3 DNA follows: TGTGCCTGGAGTGGGGACGAGACCTACGAGCAGTACTTC.

This clone was observed a few times. The chain combines TRBV30 with TRBJ1-1; 8 bases are shared with TRBD1. The V segment lost 7 bases and the J segment 10 bases; nucleotides outside the gene matches: 8. The V gene's germline CDR1 is GTSNPN and CDR2 SVGIG (reference sequence). The CDR3 extends over 11 amino acids. The CDR3 region has the DNA TGTGCCTCCTTGGACAGGGATAGAGCTTTCTTT. Protein sequence: CASLDRDRAFF.

The chain carries TRBV30 and TRBJ2-1; D is unresolved. V was trimmed by 0 bases and J by 9 bases, leaving 12 bases between them. The germline CDR1 and CDR2 sequences are GTSNPN and SVGIG (reference sequence). The CDR3 loop spans 13 amino acids. The CDR3 sequence: CAWSVGSPAEQFF. For the CDR3, the DNA is TGTGCCTGGAGTGTTGGAAGTCCGGCTGAGCAGTTCTTC.

The chain links TRBV6-6 to TRBJ2-4, with D unresolved. The CDR3 is 12 residues long. Germline CDR1 is MNHNY and CDR2 is SVGAGI (reference sequence). V was shortened by 2 bases and J by 6 bases, with 5 bases between the two germline ends. The CDR3 DNA is TGTGCCAGCAGTTACGGGGTAAACATTCAGTACTTC. Amino acid sequence: CASSYGVNIQYF.

V gene TRBV20-1 combines with J gene TRBJ2-3; D ambiguous. Germline loops: CDR1 DFQATT, CDR2 SNEGSKA (reference sequence). V was shortened by 6 bases and J by 3 bases, with 7 bases between the two germline ends. The CDR3 extends over 11 amino acids. CDR3 bases: TGCAGTGCGATCCTTACAGATACGCAGTATTTT. Residues: CSAILTDTQYF.

The rearrangement links TRBV19 to TRBJ2-3; TRBD1 or TRBD2 may be the D gene (5 bases each). Germline lookup yields CDR1 LNHDA and CDR2 SQIVND (reference sequence). CDR3 length: 14 amino acids. Trimming took 3 bases from V and 3 from J, leaving 10 bases between them. In DNA form, the CDR3 reads TGTGCCAGTAGTATGGGACCGGGTACAGATACGCAGTATTTT. It codes for CASSMGPGTDTQYF.

The chain employs TRBV6-6 and TRBJ2-7; 9 bases fit TRBD2. CDR1 is MNHNY and CDR2 is SVGAGI in the germline V gene (reference sequence). V shed 3 bases and J 4 bases; nucleotides not matched to a gene: 1. There are 13 residues in the CDR3. CDR3 in amino acids: CASSYLAGYEQYF. The CDR3 nucleotides are TGTGCCAGCAGTTATCTAGCGGGGTACGAGCAGTACTTC.

This clone was seen more than once but under ten times. Other DNA sequences of this sample code for an identical CDR3. J is TRBJ2-3 and V is TRBV18; TRBD1 matches 9 bases. Germline assignment: CDR1 KGHSH and CDR2 LQKENI. The J segment lost 0 bases and the V segment lost 3 bases, leaving 1 base of the junction unmatched. This CDR3 comprises 15 residues. CDR3 residues: CASSPTGGSTDTQYF. CDR3 DNA sequence: TGTGCCAGCTCACCCACAGGGGGCAGCACAGATACGCAGTATTTT.

The rearrangement links TRBV27 to TRBJ2-2; TRBD2 aligns across 12 bases. The ends lost 5 bases at V and 7 bases at J; junction bases unmatched: 8. CDR1 and CDR2 from the germline V gene are MNHEY and SMNVEV (reference sequence). The CDR3 is 16 residues long. CDR3 in DNA: TGTGCCAGCAGTCCGACTAGCGGGAGAATGGGCGGGGAGCTGTTTTTT. Encoded protein: CASSPTSGRMGGELFF.